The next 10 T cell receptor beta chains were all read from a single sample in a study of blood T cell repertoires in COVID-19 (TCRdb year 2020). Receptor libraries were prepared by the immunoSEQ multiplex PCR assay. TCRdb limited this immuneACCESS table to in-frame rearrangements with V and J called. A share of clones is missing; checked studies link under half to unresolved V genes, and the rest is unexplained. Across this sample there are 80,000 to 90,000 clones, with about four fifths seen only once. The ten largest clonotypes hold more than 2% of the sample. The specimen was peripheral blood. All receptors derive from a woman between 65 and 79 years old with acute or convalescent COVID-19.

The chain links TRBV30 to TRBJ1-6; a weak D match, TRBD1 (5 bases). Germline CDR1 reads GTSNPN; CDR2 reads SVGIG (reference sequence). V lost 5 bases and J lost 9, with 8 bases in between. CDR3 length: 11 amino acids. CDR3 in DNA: TGTGCCTGGGATAGGGGTTCACCCCTCCACTTT. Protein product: CAWDRGSPLHF.

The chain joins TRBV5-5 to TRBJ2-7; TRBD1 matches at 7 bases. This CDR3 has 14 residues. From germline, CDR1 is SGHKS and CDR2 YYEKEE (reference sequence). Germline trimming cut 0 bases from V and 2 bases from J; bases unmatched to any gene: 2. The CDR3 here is CASSLAGTAYEQYF. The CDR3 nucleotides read TGTGCCAGCAGCTTGGCTGGGACAGCCTACGAGCAGTACTTC.

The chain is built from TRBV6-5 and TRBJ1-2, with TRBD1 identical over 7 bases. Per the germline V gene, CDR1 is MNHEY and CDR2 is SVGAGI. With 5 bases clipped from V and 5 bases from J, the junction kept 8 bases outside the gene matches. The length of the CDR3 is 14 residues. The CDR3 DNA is TGTGCCAGCAGTCGCACCGGGACAGAGTATGGCTACACCTTC. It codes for CASSRTGTEYGYTF.

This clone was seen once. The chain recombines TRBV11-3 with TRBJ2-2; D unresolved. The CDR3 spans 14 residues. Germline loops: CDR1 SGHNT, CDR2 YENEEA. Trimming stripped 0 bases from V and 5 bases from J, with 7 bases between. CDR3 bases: TGTGCCAGCAGCTTAGATAGCCAGACCGGGGAGCTGTTTTTT. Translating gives CASSLDSQTGELFF.

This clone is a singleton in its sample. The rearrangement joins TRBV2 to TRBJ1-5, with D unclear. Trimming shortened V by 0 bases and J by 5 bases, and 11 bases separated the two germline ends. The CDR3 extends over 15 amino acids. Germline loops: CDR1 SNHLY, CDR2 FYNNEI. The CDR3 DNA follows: TGTGCCAGCAGTGAAGCTGGCCGAGACTATCAGCCCCAGCATTTT. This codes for CASSEAGRDYQPQHF.

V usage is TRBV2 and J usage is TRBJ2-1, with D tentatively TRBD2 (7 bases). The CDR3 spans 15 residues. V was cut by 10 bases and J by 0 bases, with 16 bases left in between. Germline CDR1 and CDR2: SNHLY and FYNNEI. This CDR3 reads CAIKGGSSSYNEQFF. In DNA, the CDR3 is TGTGCCATTAAGGGGGGGTCGAGCTCCTACAATGAGCAGTTCTTC.

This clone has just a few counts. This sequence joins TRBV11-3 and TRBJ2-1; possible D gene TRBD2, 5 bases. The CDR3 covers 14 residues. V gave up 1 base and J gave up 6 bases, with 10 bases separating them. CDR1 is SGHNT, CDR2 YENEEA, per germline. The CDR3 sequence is CASSLAGLSNEQFF. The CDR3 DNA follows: TGTGCCAGCAGCTTAGCGGGGTTAAGCAATGAGCAGTTCTTC.

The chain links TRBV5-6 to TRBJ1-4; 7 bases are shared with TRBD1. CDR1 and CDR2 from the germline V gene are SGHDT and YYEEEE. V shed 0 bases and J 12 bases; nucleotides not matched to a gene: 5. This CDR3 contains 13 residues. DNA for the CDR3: TGTGCCAGCAGCTTGGACAGGGGAACTGAACTGTTTTTT. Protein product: CASSLDRGTELFF.

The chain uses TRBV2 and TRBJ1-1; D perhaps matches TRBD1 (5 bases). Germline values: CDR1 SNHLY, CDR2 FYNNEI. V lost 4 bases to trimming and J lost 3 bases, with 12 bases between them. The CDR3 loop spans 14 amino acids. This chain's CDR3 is CASSAGDGYTEAFF. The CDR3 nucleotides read TGTGCCAGCAGTGCGGGGGACGGATACACTGAAGCTTTCTTT.

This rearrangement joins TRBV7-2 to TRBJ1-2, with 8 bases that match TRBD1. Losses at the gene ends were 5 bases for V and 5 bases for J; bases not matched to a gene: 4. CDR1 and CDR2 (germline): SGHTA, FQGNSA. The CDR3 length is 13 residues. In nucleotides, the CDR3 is TGTGCCAGCAGCCTACAGGGGGGGTATGGCTACACCTTC. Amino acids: CASSLQGGYGYTF. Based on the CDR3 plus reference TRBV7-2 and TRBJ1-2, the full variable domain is GAGVSQSPSNKVTEKGKDVELRCDPISGHTALYWYRQSLGQGLEFLIYFQGNSAPDKSGLPSDRFSAERTGGSVSTLTIQRTQQEDSAVYLCASSLQGGYGYTFGSGTRLTVV.